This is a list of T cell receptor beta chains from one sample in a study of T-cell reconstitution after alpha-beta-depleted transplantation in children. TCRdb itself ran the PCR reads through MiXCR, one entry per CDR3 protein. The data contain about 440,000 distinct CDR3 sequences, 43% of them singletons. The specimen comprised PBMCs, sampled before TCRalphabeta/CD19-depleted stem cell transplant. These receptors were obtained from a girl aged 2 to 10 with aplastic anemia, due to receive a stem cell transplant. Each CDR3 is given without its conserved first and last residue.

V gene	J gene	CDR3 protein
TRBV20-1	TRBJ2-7	SALPGTGAYEQY
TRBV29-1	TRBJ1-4	SVEDGRGEATNEKLF
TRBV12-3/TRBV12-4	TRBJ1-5	ASSLQTGANQPQH
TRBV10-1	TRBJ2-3	ASSGEGAGTDTQY
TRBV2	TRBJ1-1	ASSGVRMNTEAF
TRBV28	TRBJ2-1	ATKTGQGFNEQF
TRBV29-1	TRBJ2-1	SVGVYEQF
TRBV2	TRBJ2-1	ASSSGQGNNEQF
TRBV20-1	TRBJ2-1	SATAGGFYNEQF
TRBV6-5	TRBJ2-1	ASSSGVGPGEQF
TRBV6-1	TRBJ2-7	ASSESSSYEQY
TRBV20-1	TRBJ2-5	SARGPRSQETQY
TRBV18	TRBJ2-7	ASSPPSRPEQY
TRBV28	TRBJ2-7	ASSFGGGVYEQY
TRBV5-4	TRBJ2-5	ASSLEYKTQY
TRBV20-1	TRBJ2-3	SAPQGIRSTQY
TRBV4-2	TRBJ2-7	ASSLSGEQQY
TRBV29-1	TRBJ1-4	SVRRDRVEKLF
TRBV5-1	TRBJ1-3	ASSQGQLAGNTIY
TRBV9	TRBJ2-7	ASSYRDTGYSYEQY
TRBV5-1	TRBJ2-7	ASSTAPGQAEQY
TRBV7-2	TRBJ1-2	ASSQLRRYYGYT
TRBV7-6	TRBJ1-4	ASSLDRGQGGKLF
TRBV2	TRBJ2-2	AGRGSPNTGELF
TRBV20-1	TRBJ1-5	SAREGGTINQPQH
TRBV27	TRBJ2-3	ASSLLGEIDTQY
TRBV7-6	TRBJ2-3	ASSERTRGESTDTQY
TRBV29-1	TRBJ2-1	SVIWDEQF
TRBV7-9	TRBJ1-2	ASTPYGDDYGYT
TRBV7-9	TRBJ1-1	ASSSPGQGKTEAF
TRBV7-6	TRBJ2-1	ASSPFPTGVKPLSSYNEQF
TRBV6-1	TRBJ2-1	ASSEQVSNYNEQF
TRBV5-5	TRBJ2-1	ATSTHSGWEF
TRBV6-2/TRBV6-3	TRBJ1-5	ASSYGRGLSNQPQH
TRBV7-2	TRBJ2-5	ASSLVYGQQETQY
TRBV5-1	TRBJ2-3	ASSSLTGEDTQY
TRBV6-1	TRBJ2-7	ASRDGRVGEQY